This TCR beta chain was sequenced for a study of T cells after yellow fever vaccination. Turning to the study itself: Preparation of fractions with low cell numbers was performed using SMART-Seq v4 Ultra Low Input.

This clonotype occurred many times. Its target is unknown. The V segment lost 6 bases and the J segment 1 base; nucleotides outside the gene matches: 6. There are 15 residues in the CDR3. The V gene's germline CDR1 is SGHTA and CDR2 FQGNSA. Study-wide results and caveats: A secondary response was less intense yet reached its peak sooner, at day 5 versus 15.

In TCRdb, the 5' RACE reads were re-called with MiXCR into one record per CDR3 protein. The sample records some 300,000 distinct CDR3 sequences, around 4% being singletons. Sequenced material: PBMCs, taken on the day of the yellow fever booster vaccination. The TCR was taken from a young man who received the YFV17D yellow fever vaccine. The chain joins TRBV7-2 to TRBJ2-3, with 8 bases fitting TRBD2. The CDR3 is CASRYRRGGTDTQYF. The CDR3, as DNA: TGTGCCAGCAGATACAGGCGGGGGGGCACAGATACGCAGTATTTT.